The 24 T cell receptor beta chains given below trace back to one sample, sequenced in a study of blood T cell repertoires in COVID-19. The table came from immunoSEQ multiplex PCR; TCRdb's copy has only in-frame clones and leaves some out. This sample carries roughly 400,000 clones, more than 75% of them seen once, and the ten largest clones take under 3%. The specimen was peripheral blood. The receptors shown here come from a woman in her fifties or sixties with COVID-19, enrolled during active disease.

This sequence joins TRBV6-6 and TRBJ2-3; 7 bases agree with TRBD2. CDR3 length: 14 amino acids. The V gene end was trimmed by 9 bases and the J gene end by 0 bases; junction bases not matched to a gene: 6. Germline-derived CDR1 and CDR2 are MNHNY and SVGAGI (reference sequence). Written as DNA, the CDR3 is TGTGCCAGTAGTAGCGGGCCTAGCACAGATACGCAGTATTTT. The encoded protein is CASSSGPSTDTQYF.

The chain couples TRBV5-1 to TRBJ2-3, with 11 nucleotides matching TRBD2. The junction had 6 bases not matched to a gene; V was cut back by 2 bases and J by 1 base. This CDR3 comprises 17 residues. The V gene's germline CDR1 is SGHRS and CDR2 YFSETQ. The CDR3 DNA is TGCGCCAGCAGCTTACCTATGACTAGCGGGGGCACAGATACGCAGTATTTT. Encoded protein: CASSLPMTSGGTDTQYF.

The rearrangement joins TRBV7-9 to TRBJ1-5; D gene uncertain. Germline CDR1 is SEHNR and CDR2 is FQNEAQ (reference sequence). The V gene lost 2 bases and the J gene lost 11 bases, with 13 bases spanning the gap. The CDR3 has 13 amino acids. CDR3: CASSLTESTAQHF. The CDR3 nucleotides are TGTGCCAGCAGCTTAACAGAGTCGACGGCCCAGCATTTT.

This chain uses TRBV5-1 with TRBJ2-2; 9 bases align to TRBD2. The germline V gene has CDR1 SGHRS and CDR2 YFSETQ. This CDR3 has 15 residues. The ends lost 1 base at V and 6 bases at J; junction bases unmatched: 4. Written as DNA, the CDR3 is TGCGCCAGCAGCTTGAGCGGGGGGAATGCCGGGGAGCTGTTTTTT. It yields the protein CASSLSGGNAGELFF. The whole variable domain, filled in from reference TRBV5-1 and TRBJ2-2, reads KAGVTQTPRYLIKTRGQQVTLSCSPISGHRSVSWYQQTPGQGLQFLFEYFSETQRNKGNFPGRFSGRQFSNSRSEMNVSTLELGDSALYLCASSLSGGNAGELFFGEGSRLTVL.

This chain joins TRBV6-5 and TRBJ1-3, with 8 bases identical to TRBD1. CDR1 is MNHEY, CDR2 SVGAGI, per germline. The CDR3 loop spans 16 amino acids. The trim removed 4 bases at V and 6 bases at J, leaving 11 bases unmatched. CDR3 DNA sequence: TGTGCCAGCAGTTCACAGGGGGTGGGAGGGCAAAACACCATATATTTT. This translates into CASSSQGVGGQNTIYF.

This clone turned up a few times. This chain links TRBV20-1 with TRBJ1-5, with unresolved D. Germline CDR1 is DFQATT and CDR2 is SNEGSKA (reference sequence). This CDR3 contains 13 residues. Trimming took off 3 bases at V and 6 bases at J, with 12 bases between the two ends. Here the CDR3 reads CSASLRGGQPQHF. In DNA form, the CDR3 reads TGCAGTGCTAGTCTAAGAGGAGGTCAGCCCCAGCATTTT.

V is TRBV6-5 and J is TRBJ1-2, with 10 bases fitting TRBD1. CDR3 size: 14 residues. CDR1 is MNHEY, CDR2 SVGAGI, per germline. With 4 bases clipped from V and 7 bases from J, the junction kept 6 bases outside the gene matches. The DNA of the CDR3 is TGTGCCAGCAGTTTTCGACAGGGGGCACGTGGCTACACCTTC. Protein: CASSFRQGARGYTF.

The chain joins TRBV7-3 to TRBJ1-6, with 7 bases lining up with TRBD1. Germline CDR1 is SGHTA and CDR2 is FQGTGA. Trimming cost V 0 bases and J 5 bases; bases outside gene matches: 1. The CDR3 extends over 15 amino acids. The CDR3 region is CASSLTGQHNSPLHF. The CDR3 DNA reads TGTGCCAGCAGCTTAACGGGACAGCATAATTCACCCCTCCACTTT.

The rearrangement links TRBV27 to TRBJ1-1; TRBD1 matches 8 bases. With V trimmed by 5 bases and J by 9 bases, 8 bases remained unmatched. This CDR3 is built from 13 residues. CDR1 and CDR2 (germline): MNHEY, SMNVEV (reference sequence). Written as DNA, the CDR3 is TGTGCCAGCAGTCCCATGGACAGGGAAAAAGCTTTCTTT. Translated: CASSPMDREKAFF.

The J gene is TRBJ2-1, the V gene TRBV11-2; TRBD2 agrees at 8 bases. CDR3 size: 15 residues. V lost 2 bases to trimming and J lost 7 bases; unmatched junction nucleotides: 7. Germline assignment: CDR1 SGHAT and CDR2 FQNNGV. The CDR3: CASSLRAGGLNEQFF. The CDR3 DNA is TGTGCCAGCAGCTTAAGGGCGGGGGGTTTAAATGAGCAGTTCTTC.

The V and J genes are TRBV14 and TRBJ1-1; a weak D match, TRBD1 (5 bases). CDR1 and CDR2 (germline): SGHDN, FVKESK. Between the trimmed V and J ends, which lost 4 bases and 4 bases, there was a span of 16 bases. CDR3 length: 15 residues. The CDR3 protein is CASSPGLGLITEAFF. CDR3 nucleotide sequence: TGTGCCAGCAGCCCAGGGTTAGGGTTGATCACTGAAGCTTTCTTT.

This chain joins TRBV5-1 and TRBJ2-1, with 9 bases fitting TRBD2. V was clipped by 4 bases and J by 2 bases; unmatched bases: 4. The germline V gene encodes CDR1 SGHRS and CDR2 YFSETQ. CDR3 length: 15 residues. CDR3 in amino acids: CASSAGGGAYNEQFF. In nucleotides, the CDR3 is TGCGCCAGCAGCGCTGGCGGGGGGGCCTACAATGAGCAGTTCTTC. Together with reference TRBV5-1 and TRBJ2-1, the CDR3 gives the full variable domain: KAGVTQTPRYLIKTRGQQVTLSCSPISGHRSVSWYQQTPGQGLQFLFEYFSETQRNKGNFPGRFSGRQFSNSRSEMNVSTLELGDSALYLCASSAGGGAYNEQFFGPGTRLTVL.

This sequence joins TRBV7-2 and TRBJ2-1, with 9 nucleotides matching TRBD2. V dropped 6 bases and J dropped 2; count of bases not matched to a gene: 5. The V gene's germline CDR1 is SGHTA and CDR2 FQGNSA. The CDR3 contains 15 residues. The CDR3 loop is CASRQRGAPYNEQFF. CDR3 nucleotides: TGTGCCAGCAGGCAGCGGGGGGCCCCCTACAATGAGCAGTTCTTC.

The table lists this clone with a count of one. The rearrangement links TRBV11-2 to TRBJ2-3; no firm D call. V lost 1 base and J lost 15, with 17 bases in between. The length of the CDR3 is 13 residues. Germline V gives CDR1 SGHAT, CDR2 FQNNGV. CDR3 coding DNA: TGTGCCAGCAGCTTAGCGGGTGGTCTCCCGGCCTATTTT. This translates into CASSLAGGLPAYF. Together with reference TRBV11-2 and TRBJ2-3, the CDR3 gives the full variable domain: EAGVAQSPRYKIIEKRQSVAFWCNPISGHATLYWYQQILGQGPKLLIQFQNNGVVDDSQLPKDRFSAERLKGVDSTLKIQPAKLEDSAVYLCASSLAGGLPAYFGPGTRLTVL.

The chain employs TRBV5-5 and TRBJ1-4, with 8 bases lining up with TRBD1. J lost 6 bases, V lost 0 bases, and 4 bases had no gene match. Germline values: CDR1 SGHKS, CDR2 YYEKEE (reference sequence). CDR3 length: 15 amino acids. The CDR3, as DNA: TGTGCCAGCAGCTTGGAGTACAGGGGGTATGAAAAACTGTTTTTT. Encoded protein: CASSLEYRGYEKLFF.

V and J are TRBV5-1 and TRBJ2-7, with TRBD2 matching over 12 bases. V shed 0 bases, J shed 5 bases, and the junction held 3 bases outside the gene matches. The CDR3 runs to 15 residues. The germline gives CDR1 SGHRS, CDR2 YFSETQ. For the CDR3, the DNA is TGCGCCAGCAGCTTGGAACTAGCGGGGGGTAACGAGCAGTACTTC. This gives the protein CASSLELAGGNEQYF.

The V call is TRBV5-1, the J call TRBJ2-6, with a tentative D call TRBD2 (5 bases). Germline V gene sequence: CDR1 SGHRS, CDR2 YFSETQ. This CDR3 region has 15 residues. V was pared by 0 bases and J by 3 bases, with 7 bases between. The DNA for the CDR3 is TGCGCCAGCAGCTTGGTAGGAGGTGGGGCCAACGTCCTGACTTTC. Encoded protein: CASSLVGGGANVLTF.

This clone is a singleton in its sample. The rearrangement joins TRBV18 to TRBJ1-5; D is unresolved. This CDR3 comprises 13 residues. CDR1 and CDR2 (germline): KGHSH, LQKENI. V was shortened by 3 bases and J by 3 bases, with 6 bases between the two germline ends. CDR3 bases: TGTGCCAGCTCACCGGAGAACAATCAGCCCCAGCATTTT. This sequence encodes CASSPENNQPQHF.

This chain joins TRBV5-5 and TRBJ2-6, with 10 positions matching TRBD1. V trimming: 6 bases; J trimming: 3 bases; junction bases outside the gene matches: 6. This CDR3 region has 16 residues. Germline assignment: CDR1 SGHKS and CDR2 YYEKEE (reference sequence). The CDR3 region is CASMRQGAGGANVLTF. Here the CDR3 DNA reads TGTGCCAGCATGAGACAGGGGGCGGGTGGGGCCAACGTCCTGACTTTC.

The V call is TRBV5-1, the J call TRBJ2-7; 10 nucleotides match TRBD2. CDR3 length equals 16 residues. The V segment lost 0 bases and the J segment 3 bases; nucleotides outside the gene matches: 6. Germline V gene lookup returns CDR1 SGHRS and CDR2 YFSETQ. This CDR3 reads CASSLAASGGYYEQYF. CDR3 nucleotide sequence: TGCGCCAGCAGCTTGGCGGCTAGCGGGGGCTACTACGAGCAGTACTTC.

This chain connects TRBV3-1 (or the pseudogene TRBV3-2) to TRBJ2-2, with 10 bases matching TRBD1. Per germline, CDR1 LGHDT and CDR2 YNNKEL (reference sequence). The CDR3 totals 16 residues. V was clipped by 3 bases and J by 2 bases; unmatched bases: 3. CDR3 amino acids: CASSQGTGVNTGELFF. For the CDR3, the DNA is TGTGCCAGCAGCCAGGGGACAGGGGTCAACACCGGGGAGCTGTTTTTT.

The rearrangement uses TRBV28 and TRBJ2-5; D uncertain. The length of the CDR3 is 12 residues. The V gene lost 8 bases and the J gene lost 7 bases, with 14 bases spanning the gap. Germline-derived CDR1 and CDR2 are MDHEN and SYDVKM. CDR3: CASGTQPGTQYF. The CDR3 DNA follows: TGTGCCAGCGGAACACAACCAGGGACCCAGTACTTC. The full variable domain, completed using reference TRBV28 and TRBJ2-5, is DVKVTQSSRYLVKRTGEKVFLECVQDMDHENMFWYRQDPGLGLRLIYFSYDVKMKEKGDIPEGYSVSREKKERFSLILESASTNQTSMYLCASGTQPGTQYFGPGTRLLVL.

The J gene is TRBJ2-6, the V gene TRBV7-6, with TRBD1 matching over 11 bases. This CDR3 spans 16 amino acids. Germline V gene lookup returns CDR1 SGHVS and CDR2 FNYEAQ. The junction had 4 bases not matched to a gene; V was cut back by 5 bases and J by 4 bases. CDR3 sequence reads: CASSRTGGLGANVLTF. CDR3 bases: TGTGCCAGCAGCCGGACAGGGGGCTTAGGGGCCAACGTCCTGACTTTC. The full variable domain, in which reference TRBV7-6 and TRBJ2-6 provide the parts outside the CDR3, is GAGVSQSPRYKVTKRGQDVALRCDPISGHVSLYWYRQALGQGPEFLTYFNYEAQQDKSGLPNDRFSAERPEGSISTLTIQRTEQRDSAMYRCASSRTGGLGANVLTFGAGSRLTVL.

The rearrangement uses TRBV13 and TRBJ2-7, with 8 bases aligning to TRBD1. This CDR3 comprises 14 residues. The V gene end was trimmed by 5 bases and the J gene end by 2 bases; junction bases not matched to a gene: 5. Germline V CDR1 and CDR2: PRHDT, FYEKMQ (reference sequence). The CDR3 region has the DNA TGTGCCAGCAGCGCGTCAGGGGGCCCCTACGAGCAGTACTTC. It specifies CASSASGGPYEQYF.